The TCR beta chain described here comes from a study of blood T cell repertoires in COVID-19. Study context: The samples span acute and convalescent COVID-19 from the United States, Italy and Spain.

This clone was recorded only once. CDR1 and CDR2 (germline): MDHEN, SYDVKM. V was pared by 2 bases and J by 2 bases, with 7 bases between. The CDR3 is made up of 14 amino acids. Participants' reported clinical history set cohort assignment. Study processing details: Amplification from reference gene primers served as the basis for estimated nucleated cell counts. The method was immunoSEQ multiplex PCR; TCRdb's version includes in-frame clones alone and lacks a portion of them. V and J calls and clone size are those listed in that table; D and trimming were worked out from the DNA. The sample records roughly 450,000 clones, around 90% being singletons.

The sequenced sample consisted of PBMCs or T cells enriched from blood (not recorded which). The source is a man aged 18 to 30 who had recovered from COVID-19. J is TRBJ1-3 and V is TRBV28; D unresolved. As DNA, the CDR3 is TGTGCCAGCAGTTTACCGGGAACTGGAAACACCATATATTTT. This encodes CASSLPGTGNTIYF. The full variable domain, in which reference TRBV28 and TRBJ1-3 provide the parts outside the CDR3, is DVKVTQSSRYLVKRTGEKVFLECVQDMDHENMFWYRQDPGLGLRLIYFSYDVKMKEKGDIPEGYSVSREKKERFSLILESASTNQTSMYLCASSLPGTGNTIYFGEGSWLTVV.